The present entry profiles one TCR beta chain with its context. Its specific antigen is unknown. Base qualities are not recorded, but no much larger clone differs from it by a single base. CDR1 and CDR2, per the germline V gene (reference sequence), are LNHDA and SQIVND. The junction shows trimming of 1 base on V and 0 bases on J, plus 6 bases between the germline ends. CDR3 length: 14 amino acids, cysteine to phenylalanine. Only the CDR3 DNA is retained, 42 bases long and in frame from the first base. These data originate in a study of T cells in Graves' hyperthyroidism and ophthalmopathy (dated by TCRdb to the late 2010s). With respect to the entire study: Peripheral blood was collected at initial diagnosis, before any treatment. TCR V-J signatures able to tell the groups apart were searched for in a discovery cohort of around 95 patients, of whom around 43 had Graves' ophthalmopathy and 57 had stable Graves' hyperthyroidism. An independent validation cohort of around 20 hyperthyroidism patients and approximately 15 patients who later progressed to ophthalmopathy tested prospective prediction of ophthalmopathy. For training and testing, the 100 or so patients in the discovery cohort were randomly divided in a 7:3 ratio. Thyroid tissue and blood T-cell repertoires from roughly six Graves' hyperthyroidism patients were also compared in the study. After sampling, hyperthyroidism patients received methimazole starting at 30 mg daily, and ophthalmopathy patients received high-dose intravenous methylprednisolone. According to the paper, TCR Vbeta CDR3 sequencing was carried out on roughly 130 peripheral blood samples, which came from 40 to 45 ophthalmopathy, 80 or so hyperthyroidism and roughly 17 progressor patients.

The TCR beta CDR3 regions were amplified from the RNA transcripts. The first round of RT-PCR for the TCR CDR3 was performed with the HTBI primer set and the Qiagen OneStep RT-PCR kit. A second multiplex PCR round built the libraries, followed by size selection and purification. Sequencing of the libraries was done on an Illumina HiSeq2000 using paired-end 100 bp reads. Regarding the original processing steps: SOAPnuke was used to process the raw data, throwing out any read that contained adapters or uncalled bases, had a mean Phred below 15, or lacked an exact constant-primer or identifier match. High-quality paired reads were merged using COPE v1.2.5, and each unique nucleotide sequence was defined as a clonotype. MiTCR v1.1 was used to align the clonotypes against IMGT TRBV, TRBD and TRBJ reference segments. Analysis was restricted to V-J combinations with a frequency above 0.0001, which covered about 99% of repertoires. A TCS score was defined as the ratio of F50 (clonal expansion) to E x V (chaos), with BLOSUM62-based TCRdist applied between CDR3 peptides within each V-J. Welch's t-statistics and random forest reduced around 520 V-J features to 13, which were used in a naive Bayes classifier (R e1071). In TCRdb, the public reads were trimmed at Q25 with fastp and aligned with MiXCR, with productive beta chains retained. CDR3 protein duplicates are merged, each entry listing the most common genes and DNA. The V and J calls come from TCRdb's annotation, not from the publication. Within this sample are 450,000 to 500,000 distinct CDR3 sequences, with less than 25% of them counted one time only. Around 54% of the sample belongs to the ten largest clones.

Moderately to severely active disease, a Clinical Activity Score of at least 3, a NOSPECS grade of at least 4, and a duration under 3 months were present in ophthalmopathy patients. Patients with uncontrolled infections, other autoimmune diseases, pregnancy or lactation were excluded. Diagnoses were established on the basis of clinical symptoms, serum thyroxine and TRAb, thyroid ultrasound, and orbital computed tomography. Ficoll-Paque density gradient centrifugation was used to isolate PBMCs from around 10 ml of fresh peripheral blood. Trizol reagent was used to extract total RNA, and RNA quality was then checked on an Agilent 2100 Bioanalyzer. What the study reported, not specific to this receptor: Most expanded thyroid clonotypes (frequency above 0.001) were also detected in blood, a finding suggesting that blood repertoires may reflect thyroid immune responses. Sample size was not statistically predetermined, and investigators were not blinded to group allocation. A model built on a 13 V-J signature distinguished ophthalmopathy from stable hyperthyroidism, reaching roughly 88% sensitivity and 81.08% specificity in cross-validation and 80%/75% in testing. In validation, progression to ophthalmopathy was predicted by the model with roughly 69% sensitivity and under 85% specificity, a median of around 5.9 months before onset.

Material: blood. Rearrangement joined TRBV19 to TRBJ2-5, with the D gene too uncertain to name. This clonotype originated in a woman in her seventies with Graves' ophthalmopathy. The DNA reads as follows: TGTGCCAGTAGTATAGTCGGGTACCAAGAGACCCAGTACTTC. Its coded protein is CASSIVGYQETQYF.